The rows below give T cell receptor beta chains drawn from one sample of a study of blood T cell repertoires in COVID-19. Libraries were prepared by immunoSEQ multiplex PCR; TCRdb keeps only in-frame clonotypes and omits some of them. The sample consists of about 64,000 clones, about nine tenths of them appearing once. The sequenced sample was peripheral blood. The source is an elderly woman with active COVID-19. Each CDR3 is given with its conserved first and last residue. The order of the fields is J gene, V gene, clone size, D gene, CDR3 protein, CDR3 DNA. A D gene is named only where the DNA matches it firmly. A row's size may be missing; if present it is once, few, many or a size class.

TRBJ2-7 | TRBV30 | - | TRBD1 | CAWLRSDRETYEQYF | TGTGCCTGGCTGCGATCGGACAGGGAGACCTACGAGCAGTACTTC
TRBJ1-5 | TRBV28 | - | - | CASSSVNQPQHF | TGTGCCAGCAGTTCGGTTAATCAGCCCCAGCATTTT
TRBJ2-7 | TRBV28 | - | TRBD1 | CASSSGQGVYEQYF | TGTGCCAGCAGTTCGGGACAGGGAGTTTACGAGCAGTACTTC
TRBJ2-3 | TRBV9 | - | TRBD2 | CASSVLAGEPDTQYF | TGTGCCAGCTCAGTCCTAGCGGGAGAACCAGATACGCAGTATTTT
TRBJ2-5 | TRBV6-5 | - | - | CASSRGRTSRETQYF | TGTGCCAGCAGCCGGGGGAGGACATCCCGAGAGACCCAGTACTTC
TRBJ1-2 | TRBV27 | - | TRBD1 | CASSLSKAGGIYGYTF | TGTGCCAGCAGTTTATCTAAGGCAGGGGGCATCTATGGCTACACCTTC
TRBJ2-2 | TRBV11-2 | - | TRBD1 | CAGRRQGSAGELFF | TGTGCCGGCAGGCGACAGGGCTCGGCCGGGGAGCTGTTTTTT
TRBJ2-2 | TRBV19 | - | TRBD1 | CASTPGQGMITRNTGELFF | TGTGCCAGTACTCCGGGACAGGGCATGATTACCCGTAACACCGGGGAGCTGTTTTTT
TRBJ1-6 | TRBV28 | - | - | CASSLYNRVNSPLHF | TGTGCCAGCAGTTTATATAACAGGGTTAATTCACCCCTCCACTTT
TRBJ2-1 | TRBV5-1 | - | TRBD2 | CASHNSGGYNEQFF | TGCGCCAGCCACAATAGCGGGGGTTACAATGAGCAGTTCTTC
TRBJ1-6 | TRBV7-6 | - | - | CASSRDSSYNSPLHF | TGTGCCAGCAGCCGCGACAGCTCCTATAATTCACCCCTCCACTTT
TRBJ2-7 | TRBV27 | few | - | CASSPRVLREQYF | TGTGCCAGCAGCCCCAGGGTTCTACGGGAGCAGTACTTC